This entry describes one T cell receptor beta chain. Its antigen is not known. Germline V gene lookup returns CDR1 SGHTA and CDR2 FQGNSA. V was trimmed by 0 bases and J by 5 bases, leaving 7 bases between them. This CDR3 spans 13 amino acids. Sequencing was performed with immunoSEQ multiplex PCR; in TCRdb, only in-frame clones are kept and a portion is missing. Altogether some 2,500,000 clones are present, 80% to 95% being singletons, with the ten largest covering approximately 0.35%. The data stem from a study of shared clonotypes between healthy human individuals. Looking at the study overall: The donor group consisted of two women and a few men, aged 18 to 49. Every donor yielded three CD4 naive, three CD4 memory, two CD8 naive and one CD8 memory plate. Findings of the study overall: Among non-shared clonotypes, generation probabilities were lower than among those shared by all four donors. Though the depth was large, rarefaction showed that sorted-subset sequencing was incomplete.

Sequencing was performed on naive CD4+ T cells from PBMCs. Subset indicated: CD45RA+ positively selected. This TCR derives from a man between 18 and 35 years old in good health. Some clones in this sample may be carry-over from other donors' samples. This chain links TRBV7-2 with TRBJ2-5; D remains unclear. Here the CDR3 reads CASSLAGSETQYF. Written as DNA, the CDR3 is TGTGCCAGCAGCTTAGCAGGGTCTGAGACCCAGTACTTC.